This T cell receptor (beta chain) was sequenced during a study of radiation and T cells in renal cell carcinoma. The treatment denotes: treatment-naive control, cytoreductive nephrectomy. Control samples are tumors resected by cytoreductive nephrectomy without prior radiation. Controls included a few female and about 12 male donors, resected 2011 to 2014. Study-wide results and limits: Dominant CDR3 motifs were more common in irradiated tumors than controls. Compared with controls, irradiated tumors showed greater TCR clonality.

This CDR3 has 15 residues. The V gene's germline CDR1 is SGHRS and CDR2 YFSETQ. V shed 5 bases and J 0 bases; nucleotides not matched to a gene: 1. Using immunoSEQ multiplex PCR, the repertoire was profiled, and TCRdb retains in-frame clones only, with some absent. The sample includes around 9,000 clones, roughly two thirds of them seen just once. Points on this clone: Antigen: not known.

The sample was tumor tissue, taken from a patient whose treatment was nephrectomy without radiotherapy. This receptor was obtained from a man aged 60 to 75 with renal cell carcinoma. The rearrangement links TRBV5-1 to TRBJ2-1, with 11 bases that match TRBD2. CDR3 sequence (DNA): TGCGCCAGCAGAACTAGCGGGGGCTCCTACAATGAGCAGTTCTTC. Translation: CASRTSGGSYNEQFF.